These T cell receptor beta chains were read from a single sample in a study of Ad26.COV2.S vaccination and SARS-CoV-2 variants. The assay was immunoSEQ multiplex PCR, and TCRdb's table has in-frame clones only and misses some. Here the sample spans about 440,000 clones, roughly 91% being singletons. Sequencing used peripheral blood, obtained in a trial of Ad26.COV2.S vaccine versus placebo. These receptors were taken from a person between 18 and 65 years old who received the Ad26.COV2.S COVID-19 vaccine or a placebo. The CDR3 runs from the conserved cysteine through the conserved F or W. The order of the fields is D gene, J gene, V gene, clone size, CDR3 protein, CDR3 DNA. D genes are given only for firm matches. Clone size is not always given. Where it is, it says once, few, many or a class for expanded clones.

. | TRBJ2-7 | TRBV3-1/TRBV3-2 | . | CASSQAIYEQYF | TGTGCCAGCAGCCAAGCTATCTACGAGCAGTACTTC
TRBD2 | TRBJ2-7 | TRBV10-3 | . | CAIKAGTSSYEQYF | TGTGCCATCAAAGCGGGGACCAGCTCCTACGAGCAGTACTTC
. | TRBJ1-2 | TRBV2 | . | CASSDRGGYGYTF | TGTGCCAGCAGTGACAGGGGTGGCTATGGCTACACCTTC
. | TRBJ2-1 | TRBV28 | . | CASSLGPVKLSYNEQFF | TGTGCCAGCAGTTTAGGCCCCGTGAAACTCTCCTACAATGAGCAGTTCTTC
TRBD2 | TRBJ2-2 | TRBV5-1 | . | CASSLGTSGITGELFF | TGCGCCAGCAGCCTGGGGACTAGCGGGATTACCGGGGAGCTGTTTTTT
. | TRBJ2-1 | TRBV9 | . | CASSVGSYNEQFF | TGTGCCAGCAGCGTAGGGAGTTACAATGAGCAGTTCTTC
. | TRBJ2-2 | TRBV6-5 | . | CASSTVTGELFF | TGTGCCAGCAGTACAGTCACCGGGGAGCTGTTTTTT
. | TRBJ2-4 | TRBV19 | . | CASSIAGNTLAKNIQYF | TGTGCCAGTAGTATAGCGGGCAATACCCTAGCCAAAAACATTCAGTACTTC
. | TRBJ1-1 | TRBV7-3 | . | CASSPSGAGTEAFF | TGTGCCAGCAGCCCCTCGGGGGCTGGCACTGAAGCTTTCTTT
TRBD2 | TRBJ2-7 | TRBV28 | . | CASQVGGYEQYF | TGTGCCAGCCAAGTGGGGGGGTACGAGCAGTACTTC
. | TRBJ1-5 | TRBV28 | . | CASTTVGGHSNQPQHF | TGTGCCAGCACCACTGTGGGGGGGCACAGCAATCAGCCCCAGCATTTT
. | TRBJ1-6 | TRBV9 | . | CASSVHSFPYNSPLHF | TGTGCCAGCAGCGTACATAGCTTCCCCTATAATTCACCCCTCCACTTT
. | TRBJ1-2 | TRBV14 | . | CASSQAGYGYTF | TGTGCCAGCAGCCAAGCAGGTTATGGCTACACCTTC
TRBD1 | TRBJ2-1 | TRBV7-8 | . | CASSLNVRGLDNEQFF | TGTGCCAGCAGCTTAAACGTCAGGGGGCTCGACAATGAGCAGTTCTTC
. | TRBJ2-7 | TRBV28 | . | CASSLVFREQYF | TGTGCCAGCAGTTTGGTATTCCGTGAGCAGTACTTC
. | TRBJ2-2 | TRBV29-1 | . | CSVEHRHNTGELFF | TGCAGCGTTGAACATAGGCATAACACCGGGGAGCTGTTTTTT
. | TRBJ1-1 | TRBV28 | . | CASSFGVEDMNTEAFF | TGTGCCAGCAGTTTCGGGGTTGAGGACATGAACACTGAAGCTTTCTTT
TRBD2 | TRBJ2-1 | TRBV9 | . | CASSVALLAGDNEQFF | TGTGCCAGCAGCGTAGCTTTACTAGCGGGAGATAATGAGCAGTTCTTC
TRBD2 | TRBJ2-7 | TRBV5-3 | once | CARKETGGRREQYF | TGTGCCAGAAAGGAAACGGGAGGGCGTCGGGAGCAGTACTTC
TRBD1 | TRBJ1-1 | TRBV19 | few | CASRRVQGGKEAFF | TGTGCCAGTAGAAGAGTACAGGGGGGCAAAGAAGCTTTCTTT
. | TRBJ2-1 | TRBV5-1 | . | CASEQASGVRGNEQFF | TGCGCCAGCGAGCAAGCATCAGGTGTAAGAGGCAATGAGCAGTTCTTC
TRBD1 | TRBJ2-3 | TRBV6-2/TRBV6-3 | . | CASSYVTGGSDTQYF | TGTGCCAGCAGTTACGTGACAGGGGGGTCAGATACGCAGTATTTT
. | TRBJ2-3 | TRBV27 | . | CASSFSSDTRTDTQYF | TGTGCCAGCAGTTTTTCGAGTGACACCCGCACAGATACGCAGTATTTT
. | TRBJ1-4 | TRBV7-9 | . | CASSLGRAGNEKLFF | TGTGCCAGCAGCTTAGGGAGGGCAGGGAATGAAAAACTGTTTTTT
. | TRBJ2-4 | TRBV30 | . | CAWSEGILAKNIQYF | TGTGCCTGGAGTGAGGGCATACTAGCCAAAAACATTCAGTACTTC
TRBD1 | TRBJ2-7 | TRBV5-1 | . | CASSLEGTASYEQYF | TGCGCCAGCAGCTTGGAGGGGACAGCGTCCTACGAGCAGTACTTC
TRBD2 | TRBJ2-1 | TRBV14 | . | CASSQRRGREQFF | TGTGCCAGCAGCCAGCGGCGGGGGAGGGAGCAGTTCTTC
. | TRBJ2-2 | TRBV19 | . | CASSIASPGELFF | TGTGCCAGTAGTATTGCTAGCCCCGGGGAGCTGTTTTTT
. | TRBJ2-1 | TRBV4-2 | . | CASSPGPAGEQFF | TGTGCCAGCAGCCCGGGGCCCGCAGGTGAGCAGTTCTTC
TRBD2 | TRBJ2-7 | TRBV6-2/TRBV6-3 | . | CASSYGGAGEGEQYF | TGTGCCAGCAGTTACGGGGGAGCGGGAGAGGGCGAGCAGTACTTC
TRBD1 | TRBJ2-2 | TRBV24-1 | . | CATSDYTGTANTGELFF | TGTGCCACCAGTGATTATACCGGGACAGCTAACACCGGGGAGCTGTTTTTT
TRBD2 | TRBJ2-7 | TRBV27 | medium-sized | CASRPPGLAYEQYF | TGTGCCAGCAGACCCCCGGGACTAGCCTACGAGCAGTACTTC
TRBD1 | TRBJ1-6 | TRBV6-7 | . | CASSLRDRVYSPLHF | TGTGCCAGCAGTCTCCGGGACAGGGTTTATTCACCCCTCCACTTT
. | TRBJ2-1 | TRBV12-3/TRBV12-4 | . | CASSLYEQFF | TGTGCCAGCAGTTTATATGAGCAGTTCTTC
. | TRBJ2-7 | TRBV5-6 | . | CASSLRAPGYEQYF | TGTGCCAGCAGCTTGCGCGCTCCGGGCTACGAGCAGTACTTC
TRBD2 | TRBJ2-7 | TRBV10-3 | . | CATRTSDAEQYF | TGTGCCACCAGGACTAGCGATGCCGAGCAGTACTTC
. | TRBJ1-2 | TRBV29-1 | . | CSVEAVNKANYGYTF | TGCAGCGTTGAAGCGGTGAATAAAGCTAACTATGGCTACACCTTC
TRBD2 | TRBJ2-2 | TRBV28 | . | CASSYPLAGGTGELFF | TGTGCCAGCAGTTACCCTCTAGCGGGAGGCACCGGGGAGCTGTTTTTT
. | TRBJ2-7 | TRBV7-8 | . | CASGMDYEQYF | TGTGCCAGCGGAATGGACTACGAGCAGTACTTC
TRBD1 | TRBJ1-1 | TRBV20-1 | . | CSASGRQGAMGTEAFF | TGCAGTGCCAGTGGACGACAGGGGGCGATGGGGACTGAAGCTTTCTTT
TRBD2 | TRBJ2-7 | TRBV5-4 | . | CASSLVASGTYEQYF | TGTGCCAGCAGCTTGGTGGCTAGCGGGACCTACGAGCAGTACTTC
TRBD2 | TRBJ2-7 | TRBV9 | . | CASSALAGAPNEQYF | TGTGCCAGCAGCGCATTAGCGGGAGCCCCCAACGAGCAGTACTTC